This T cell receptor (beta chain) emerged from a study of blood T cell dynamics during melanoma immunotherapy. At the level of the study: Patients with metastatic melanoma got pembrolizumab or nivolumab-ipilimumab as first-line care.

V was trimmed by 4 bases and J by 5 bases, leaving 5 bases between them. The CDR3 is 11 amino acids. CDR1 is MNHEY, CDR2 SVGAGI, per germline. A remark on this clone: Its specificity is not known.

Study-level findings and limits: It remained unknown if the driving T cell clones were melanoma-specific. PBMC repertoires of eventual disease-control patients split at W3 into clonality or diversity gains.

Sequenced by immunoSEQ multiplex PCR; TCRdb stores in-frame clones only, minus some. This sample has about 15,000 clones, with over 75% found just once. Time point of the sample: pre-treatment baseline. Patients with prior systemic cancer treatment, concomitant immunosuppressants, or other active malignancies were excluded. This chain joins TRBV6-5 and TRBJ2-5, with D hard to call. Sequencing used blood, obtained from a patient treated with checkpoint blockade. This sequence originates from a human donor with melanoma. The CDR3 region is CASSSSETQYF. The CDR3 DNA is TGTGCCAGCAGTTCATCGGAGACCCAGTACTTC.